What follows are 24 T cell receptor beta chains derived from one specimen sequenced in a study of cytomegalovirus exposure and HLA in healthy donors. It was with 60 Vbeta and 13 Jbeta primers that the PCR ran. TCRdb's copy holds only in-frame clones and misses some; the assay was immunoSEQ multiplex PCR. The table records about 95,000 clones, about 81% of them present only once. Specimen: PBMCs. The receptors were gathered from a man between 18 and 35 years old in good health and CMV-seropositive.

The genes are TRBV5-4 and TRBJ1-1; 7 bases line up with TRBD1. CDR3 length: 14 residues. Germline loops: CDR1 SGHNT, CDR2 YYREEE (reference sequence). Trimming cost V 5 bases and J 6 bases; bases outside gene matches: 10. The CDR3, as DNA: TGTGCCAGCAGTCAAACCGGGACAGCCGCTGAAGCTTTCTTT. Translated: CASSQTGTAAEAFF.

This chain uses TRBV6-1 with TRBJ2-1, with D maybe TRBD2 (6 bases). The length of the CDR3 is 15 residues. Germline loops: CDR1 MNHNS, CDR2 SASEGT. Trimming left V 9 bases short and J 6 bases short, with 21 bases between. For the CDR3, the DNA is TGTGCCAGTCGCAGGAGGAGCAGGGAGGCCAATGAGCAGTTCTTC. Its translation is CASRRRSREANEQFF.

The V call is TRBV9, the J call TRBJ2-5; 11 nucleotides agree with TRBD2. The CDR3 consists of 14 residues. After removal of 1 base from V and 5 bases from J, the junction contained 1 base not matched to a gene. CDR1 is SGDLS, CDR2 YYNGEE, per germline. In DNA, the CDR3 is TGTGCCAGCAGCGTAACTAGCGGGGGTGAGACCCAGTACTTC. Residues: CASSVTSGGETQYF.

The chain couples TRBV2 to TRBJ1-1; unclear D gene. This CDR3 contains 13 residues. The V end was cut by 8 bases, the J end by 4 bases, with 14 bases between. Germline CDR1 reads SNHLY; CDR2 reads FYNNEI. DNA for the CDR3: TGTGCCAGCTTAGGGAGGGTCAGCACTGAAGCTTTCTTT. It encodes CASLGRVSTEAFF.

The V and J genes are TRBV29-1 and TRBJ2-7, with 12 positions matching TRBD1. The germline CDR1 and CDR2 sequences are SQVTM and ANQGSEA. CDR3 length: 13 amino acids. V trimming: 7 bases; J trimming: 2 bases; junction bases outside the gene matches: 3. The CDR3 sequence: CSAGQGAPYEQYF. In DNA form, the CDR3 reads TGCAGCGCGGGACAGGGGGCTCCCTACGAGCAGTACTTC.

This clone appeared a single time. The J gene is TRBJ1-1, the V gene TRBV2, with 9 bases fitting TRBD1. Germline V gene sequence: CDR1 SNHLY, CDR2 FYNNEI. The length of the CDR3 is 15 residues. V dropped 6 bases and J dropped 4; count of bases not matched to a gene: 9. CDR3 region: CASRPRDRASTEAFF. For the CDR3, the DNA is TGTGCCAGCAGGCCACGGGACAGGGCGTCCACTGAAGCTTTCTTT.

This clone has a single count. V is TRBV9 and J is TRBJ2-2, with TRBD1 as a possible D gene (5 bases). With 3 bases removed from V and 5 bases from J, the gap between germline ends came to 8 bases. The CDR3 covers 13 residues. Germline values: CDR1 SGDLS, CDR2 YYNGEE. CDR3 DNA: TGTGCCAGCAGCGCAAGGGGAACCGGGGAGCTGTTTTTT. Amino acids: CASSARGTGELFF. Looking up the rest from reference TRBV9 and TRBJ2-2 gives the full variable domain: DSGVTQTPKHLITATGQRVTLRCSPRSGDLSVYWYQQSLDQGLQFLIQYYNGEERAKGNILERFSAQQFPDLHSELNLSSLELGDSALYFCASSARGTGELFFGEGSRLTVL.

The CDR3, as DNA: TGTGCCAGCAGCTTAGCGAGGGGGCGAATGAACGAGCAGTACTTC. Its protein is CASSLARGRMNEQYF. V gene TRBV7-8 combines with J gene TRBJ2-7; the match to TRBD1 covers 7 bases. The CDR3 totals 15 residues. Trimming at V came to 0 bases and at J to 5 bases, leaving 7 bases not matched to a gene. Germline values: CDR1 SGHVS, CDR2 FQNEAQ.

This chain links TRBV28 with TRBJ1-2; 11 bases match TRBD1. Germline trimming cut 5 bases from V and 11 bases from J; bases unmatched to any gene: 10. CDR3 length: 14 residues. Germline loops: CDR1 MDHEN, CDR2 SYDVKM. The CDR3 region has the DNA TGTGCCAGCAGTAACCCCGAGGACAGGGGGCTGTACACCTTC. Its protein product is CASSNPEDRGLYTF.

This clone was seen once. This chain joins TRBV28 and TRBJ1-1; TRBD1 matches at 7 bases. The V gene end was trimmed by 7 bases and the J gene end by 7 bases; junction bases not matched to a gene: 9. This CDR3 is 13 amino acids long. Germline V gene data show CDR1 as MDHEN and CDR2 as SYDVKM. CDR3 sequence reads: CASTNRGLGEAFF. CDR3 coding DNA: TGTGCCAGCACTAACAGGGGATTGGGTGAAGCTTTCTTT.

The V call is TRBV29-1, the J call TRBJ2-2; D not certain. This CDR3 comprises 14 residues. In germline, CDR1 is SQVTM, CDR2 ANQGSEA. V was pared by 4 bases and J by 0 bases, with 9 bases between. CDR3 in DNA: TGCAGCGTTGGGGTGGCGGCGAACACCGGGGAGCTGTTTTTT. This codes for CSVGVAANTGELFF.

The V gene is TRBV6-5, the J gene TRBJ2-1, with TRBD2 as a possible D gene (5 bases). The germline CDR1 and CDR2 sequences are MNHEY and SVGAGI. This CDR3 has 14 residues. V lost 2 bases to trimming and J lost 5 bases, with 10 bases between them. CDR3 protein: CASSYRGLHNEQFF. CDR3 DNA sequence: TGTGCCAGCAGTTACCGTGGACTTCACAATGAGCAGTTCTTC.

The rearrangement links TRBV7-9 to TRBJ2-5; 11 bases line up with TRBD1. The J segment lost 2 bases and the V segment lost 3 bases, leaving 5 bases of the junction unmatched. Germline CDR1 and CDR2: SEHNR and FQNEAQ (reference sequence). The CDR3 is made up of 16 amino acids. CDR3 DNA: TGTGCCAGCAGCTTCACCTGGGACAGGGGGCAAGAGACCCAGTACTTC. It yields the protein CASSFTWDRGQETQYF.

The chain carries TRBV19 and TRBJ2-1, with D possibly being TRBD2 (5 bases). V lost 6 bases and J 7 bases, leaving 19 bases between the germline ends. CDR3 size: 15 residues. Germline V gives CDR1 LNHDA, CDR2 SQIVND (reference sequence). CDR3 DNA: TGTGCCAGTAGCCTCCTCAGGAGGCCTCCAAATGAGCAGTTCTTC. This codes for CASSLLRRPPNEQFF.

This clone has just one count. The genes are TRBV6-1 and TRBJ2-7; 8 bases are a match to TRBD1. Germline CDR1 and CDR2: MNHNS and SASEGT. The CDR3 covers 13 residues. V lost 7 bases, J lost 3 bases, and 5 bases stayed unmatched. CDR3 bases: TGTGCCAGCACCCGGGACAGGTTCTACGAGCAGTACTTC. It is translated as CASTRDRFYEQYF.

This clone has only one observation. The chain couples TRBV5-1 to TRBJ1-2, with 12 bases lining up with TRBD1. V was pared by 4 bases and J by 8 bases, with 9 bases of the junction left unmatched. The length of the CDR3 is 15 residues. CDR1 is SGHRS, CDR2 YFSETQ, per germline. The CDR3 DNA sequence: TGCGCCAGCAGCATCTCCGGGACAGGGGGCGAGGGCTACACCTTC. Amino acids: CASSISGTGGEGYTF.

This chain joins TRBV12-2 and TRBJ2-2; TRBD1 was called by the table and not checked on the DNA. TRBV12-2 is designated a pseudogene. The CDR3 spans 15 residues. CDR3 DNA sequence: TGTGCAAGTCGCTTAGGGCAGGCAGACACCGGGGAGCTGTTTTTT. Translating it yields CASRLGQADTGELFF.

CDR3 loop: CASSPGLAANTGELFF. CDR3 bases: TGCGCCAGCAGCCCAGGACTAGCGGCAAACACCGGGGAGCTGTTTTTT. The chain employs TRBV5-1 and TRBJ2-2; 10 positions agree with TRBD2. V shed 4 bases and J 2 bases; nucleotides not matched to a gene: 5. Germline V gene lookup returns CDR1 SGHRS and CDR2 YFSETQ. CDR3 length: 16 amino acids.

This clone was picked up a small number of times. The chain has TRBV5-6 and TRBJ2-2, with a tentative D call TRBD2 (5 bases). V gave up 0 bases and J gave up 0 bases, with 6 bases separating them. In germline, CDR1 is SGHDT, CDR2 YYEEEE. CDR3 length: 15 amino acids. The CDR3 reads CASSLGGTNTGELFF. CDR3 sequence (DNA): TGTGCCAGCAGCTTGGGAGGGACGAACACCGGGGAGCTGTTTTTT.

Written as DNA, the CDR3 is TGCGCCAGCAGTGGACTGGCGGGGGGTGATACGCAGTATTTT. Translation gives CASSGLAGGDTQYF. The chain joins TRBV10-1 to TRBJ2-3, with 8 bases aligning to TRBD2. Germline V gene data show CDR1 as WNHNN and CDR2 as SYGVQD (reference sequence). The CDR3 runs 14 residues. After removal of 4 bases from V and 6 bases from J, the junction contained 6 bases not matched to a gene.

V gene TRBV28 combines with J gene TRBJ2-3; tentative D call: TRBD2 (5 bases). The V end lost 3 bases, the J end lost 10 bases, and 14 bases lay between the germline ends. The CDR3 extends over 13 amino acids. Per the germline V gene, CDR1 is MDHEN and CDR2 is SYDVKM. For the CDR3, the DNA is TGTGCCAGCAGTTTGGCGGGTCCAGCTGCGCAGTATTTT. Its protein is CASSLAGPAAQYF.

This chain uses TRBV5-1 with TRBJ2-7; D perhaps matches TRBD2 (6 bases). CDR1 is SGHRS and CDR2 is YFSETQ in the germline V gene. This CDR3 spans 15 amino acids. Between the trimmed V and J ends, which lost 3 bases and 3 bases, there was a span of 16 bases. The CDR3 DNA reads as TGCGCCAGCAGCTCCGACCCCGGGGGAATCTACGAGCAGTACTTC. Encoded protein: CASSSDPGGIYEQYF.

This clone was counted between two and nine times. V and J are TRBV7-2 and TRBJ1-1, with D perhaps TRBD1 (5 bases). The CDR3 is 14 amino acids. Germline V gene lookup returns CDR1 SGHTA and CDR2 FQGNSA. Trimming cost V 0 bases and J 11 bases, with 16 bases left between them. CDR3 coding DNA: TGTGCCAGCAGCTTAGCGACCGGGTCGGGGGGGGCTTTCTTT. Translation: CASSLATGSGGAFF.

CDR3 nucleotide sequence: TGTGCCAGCAGCTCAGAGGACAGTCCTTTCGGGTTGTACGAGCAGTACTTC. This gives the protein CASSSEDSPFGLYEQYF. The chain has TRBV11-2 and TRBJ2-7, with D possibly matching TRBD1 (6 bases). Deletions cut 4 bases from V and 4 bases from J, with 23 bases between. Germline V gene sequence: CDR1 SGHAT, CDR2 FQNNGV. There are 17 residues in the CDR3.